The rows below give T cell receptor beta chains drawn from one sample of a study of blood T cells in healthy people across ages. From the 5' RACE reads, TCRdb called clonotypes with MiXCR, one entry per CDR3 protein. The table lists more than 650,000 distinct CDR3 sequences, 22% of them singletons, with 20% to 25% in the top ten. Sequenced: blood. The receptors here all came from a man in his 70s in good health. Each CDR3 is given with its conserved first and last residue. D genes are given only for firm matches. Clone sizes are given selectively: once, few, many, or a class where the clone is expanded.

>TRBD2|few|TRBV11-3|TRBJ2-2
CASTPTGTSGTGELFF
TGTGCCAGCACCCCAACCGGGACTAGCGGGACCGGGGAGCTGTTTTTT
>.|few|TRBV13|TRBJ2-1
CASTLGNEQFF
TGTGCCAGCACCCTTGGGAATGAGCAGTTCTTC
>.|.|TRBV2|TRBJ2-3
CATSGQGTDTQYF
TGTGCCACCTCGGGCCAGGGGACAGATACGCAGTATTTT
>.|.|TRBV27|TRBJ2-5
CAVGTQETQYF
TGTGCTGTGGGGACCCAAGAGACCCAGTACTTC
>.|.|TRBV5-1|TRBJ2-3
CASSFSGHYTDTQYF
TGCGCCAGCAGCTTTTCTGGACACTACACAGATACGCAGTATTTT
>.|.|TRBV7-2|TRBJ1-1
CASSLEVGRNTEAFF
TGTGCCAGCAGCTTAGAGGTGGGCAGGAACACTGAAGCTTTCTTT
>.|.|TRBV10-1|TRBJ2-1
CASSLSAAFDNEQFF
TGCGCCAGCAGCCTTAGCGCGGCCTTCGACAATGAGCAGTTCTTC
>.|.|TRBV15|TRBJ2-3
CATSSRIGTDTQYF
TGTGCCACCAGCTCAAGGATTGGAACGGATACGCAGTATTTT
>.|.|TRBV25-1|TRBJ1-2
CASTDSSNYGYTF
TGTGCCAGCACCGACTCCTCTAACTATGGCTACACCTTC
>TRBD1|few|TRBV28|TRBJ2-5
CASSFWQGEEQYF
TGTGCCAGCAGTTTCTGGCAGGGGGAAGAGCAGTACTTC
>TRBD2|few|TRBV6-5|TRBJ2-1
CACSYTKPGLAGGKDEQFF
TGTGCCTGCAGTTACACTAAGCCGGGACTAGCGGGAGGAAAAGATGAGCAGTTCTTC
>.|.|TRBV6-2/TRBV6-3|TRBJ2-5
CASSYYLASQETQYF
TGTGCCAGCAGTTACTACCTAGCTTCCCAAGAGACCCAGTACTTC
>.|.|TRBV6-4|TRBJ1-1
CASSDRQGEAFF
TGTGCCAGCAGTGACAGGCAGGGTGAAGCTTTCTTT
>TRBD2|.|TRBV7-6|TRBJ2-7
CASRRLAGANSYEQYF
TGTGCCAGCAGGCGACTAGCGGGGGCGAACTCCTACGAGCAGTACTTC
>.|few|TRBV7-9|TRBJ1-1
CASSPSQAEAFF
TGTGCCAGCAGCCCGTCTCAGGCTGAAGCTTTCTTT
>.|.|TRBV5-1|TRBJ2-2
CASSLGGGSGELFF
TGCGCCAGCAGCTTGGGGGGCGGATCCGGGGAGCTGTTTTTT
>.|.|TRBV28|TRBJ2-7
CATIEGPSSYEQYF
TGTGCCACTATAGAGGGGCCAAGCTCCTACGAGCAGTACTTC
>.|.|TRBV20-1|TRBJ1-1
CSAPRTGRNTEAFF
TGCAGTGCTCCCCGAACAGGCAGGAACACTGAAGCTTTCTTT
>.|.|TRBV5-5|TRBJ1-4
CASSLVPGEGGKLFF
TGTGCCAGCAGCTTGGTGCCAGGGGAGGGCGGAAAACTGTTTTTT
>.|few|TRBV6-6|TRBJ2-7
CASSTTGSSSYEQYF
TGTGCCAGCAGCACAACCGGGTCGAGCTCCTACGAGCAGTACTTC
>.|.|TRBV4-1|TRBJ2-1
CASSQSGHLLNEQFF
TGCGCCAGCAGCCAATCCGGCCACCTACTTAATGAGCAGTTCTTC
>.|.|TRBV20-1|TRBJ1-2
CSARNMMAYGYTF
TGCAGTGCTAGAAATATGATGGCATATGGCTACACCTTC
>.|few|TRBV7-2|TRBJ2-3
CASSLGADTDTQYF
TGTGCCAGCAGCTTAGGGGCAGATACAGATACGCAGTATTTT
>.|.|TRBV7-2|TRBJ2-2
CASSPRTRNTGELFF
TGTGCCAGCAGCCCGCGGACTCGGAACACCGGGGAGCTGTTTTTT
>.|few|TRBV5-6|TRBJ2-1
CTSSPKAPPYNEQFF
TGTACCAGCAGCCCCAAAGCCCCCCCTTACAATGAGCAGTTCTTC
>.|once|TRBV11-2|TRBJ2-7
CASSSLRGSSYEQYF
TGTGCCAGCAGCTCACTCCGGGGTAGCTCCTACGAGCAGTACTTC
>.|few|TRBV2|TRBJ2-1
CASKGVNEQFF
TGTGCCAGCAAAGGCGTCAATGAGCAGTTCTTC
>.|few|TRBV19|TRBJ1-1
CASSSLQGLAFF
TGTGCCAGTAGTAGCCTACAGGGACTTGCTTTCTTT
>TRBD1|few|TRBV7-9|TRBJ1-2
CASSYEGAVGGYTF
TGTGCCAGCAGCTATGAGGGGGCAGTGGGCGGCTACACCTTC
>.|.|TRBV5-1|TRBJ1-1
CASSRDLEAEAFF
TGCGCCAGCAGCCGGGACCTCGAGGCTGAAGCTTTCTTT
>TRBD1|.|TRBV7-2|TRBJ2-1
CASSLFPDRVNEQFF
TGTGCCAGCAGCCTTTTCCCGGACAGGGTTAATGAGCAGTTCTTC
>TRBD2|few|TRBV10-3|TRBJ2-1
CAASVKGTSGRALNEQFF
TGTGCCGCATCAGTGAAAGGGACTAGCGGGAGGGCCCTCAATGAGCAGTTCTTC
>TRBD1|.|TRBV7-6|TRBJ1-5
CASSLQGEFGNQPQHF
TGTGCCAGCAGCTTACAGGGGGAATTTGGCAATCAGCCCCAGCATTTT
>TRBD1|few|TRBV28|TRBJ1-3
CASSAPGQGSGNTIYF
TGTGCCAGCAGCGCCCCGGGACAGGGTTCTGGAAACACCATATATTTT
>.|few|TRBV4-1|TRBJ2-1
CASSTPSPGRGNEQFF
TGCGCCAGCAGTACTCCAAGTCCGGGTAGGGGCAATGAGCAGTTCTTC
>.|.|TRBV24-1|TRBJ2-3
CATSDLTVTDTQYF
TGTGCCACCAGTGACTTGACAGTCACAGATACGCAGTATTTT
>TRBD1|many|TRBV30|TRBJ1-2
CAWTRGQGNYGYTF
TGTGCCTGGACAAGGGGGCAGGGAAACTATGGCTACACCTTC
>TRBD2|few|TRBV7-8|TRBJ2-3
CASSPLAGGFVDTQYF
TGTGCCAGCAGCCCACTAGCGGGGGGGTTTGTAGATACGCAGTATTTT
>TRBD1|few|TRBV7-9|TRBJ2-5
CAYLHGQGVKTQYF
TGTGCCTACCTACACGGACAGGGGGTGAAGACCCAGTACTTC
>TRBD1|few|TRBV29-1|TRBJ2-3
CSVRDRTSDTQYF
TGCAGCGTTAGGGACAGAACCTCAGATACGCAGTATTTT
>.|.|TRBV6-2/TRBV6-3|TRBJ2-1
CASSSHLPGSYNEQFF
TGTGCCAGCAGCTCTCATCTGCCGGGCTCCTACAATGAGCAGTTCTTC
>.|.|TRBV3-1|TRBJ2-7
CASSHHVGPYEQYF
TGTGCCAGCAGCCACCACGTGGGCCCCTACGAGCAGTACTTC
>TRBD1|.|TRBV14|TRBJ2-1
CASRDRGGNEQFF
TGTGCCAGCAGGGACAGGGGCGGCAATGAGCAGTTCTTC
>TRBD1|few|TRBV7-2|TRBJ2-7
CASSLEASGQGYEQYF
TGTGCCAGCAGCTTAGAAGCCTCGGGACAGGGCTACGAGCAGTACTTC
>.|.|TRBV7-8|TRBJ1-3
CASSHDRPAPSGNTIYF
TGTGCCAGCAGCCACGACCGCCCGGCCCCCTCTGGAAACACCATATATTTT
>.|.|TRBV12-3/TRBV12-4|TRBJ1-1
CASSLKAGGRSFF
TGTGCCAGCAGTTTAAAGGCAGGCGGTAGATCTTTCTTT
>TRBD2|few|TRBV7-8|TRBJ2-5
CASSLRRWLAGAKEAQYF
TGTGCCAGCAGCTTAAGGAGGTGGCTAGCGGGGGCCAAAGAGGCCCAGTACTTC
>TRBD1|.|TRBV15|TRBJ1-1
CATSTGTGRTEAFF
TGTGCCACCAGCACCGGGACAGGGAGGACTGAAGCTTTCTTT
>TRBD2|.|TRBV7-2|TRBJ2-3
CASSPTFAGGRMDTQYF
TGTGCCAGCAGCCCGACCTTCGCGGGGGGGCGAATGGATACGCAGTATTTT
>.|few|TRBV3-1|TRBJ2-5
CASSQRDSPRIETQYF
TGTGCCAGCAGCCAACGGGACTCCCCTCGGATAGAGACCCAGTACTTC
>.|.|TRBV11-2|TRBJ2-2
CASTLTFRTGELFF
TGTGCCAGCACCCTGACCTTCCGGACCGGGGAGCTGTTTTTT
>.|few|TRBV7-8|TRBJ1-5
CASSLGGRSQPQHF
TGTGCCAGCAGCTTAGGGGGTCGGAGTCAGCCCCAGCATTTT
>TRBD2|few|TRBV5-1|TRBJ2-1
CASSLTSGVGNEQFF
TGCGCCAGCAGCTTGACTAGCGGGGTAGGGAATGAGCAGTTCTTC
>.|.|TRBV7-8|TRBJ2-3
CASSLKGGFTDTQYF
TGTGCCAGCAGCTTAAAAGGGGGGTTCACAGATACGCAGTATTTT
>.|few|TRBV6-5|TRBJ1-2
CATRGGSYGYTF
TGTGCCACTCGGGGGGGCTCCTATGGCTACACCTTC
>TRBD2|few|TRBV12-3/TRBV12-4|TRBJ2-3
CASRKGWTSGKGDTQYF
TGTGCCAGCAGAAAGGGATGGACTAGCGGGAAGGGTGATACGCAGTATTTT
>.|.|TRBV20-1|TRBJ2-5
CSASGSPETQYF
TGCAGTGCTAGTGGCAGTCCAGAGACCCAGTACTTC
>TRBD1|many|TRBV6-2/TRBV6-3|TRBJ2-7
CASTNARDRFYEQYF
TGTGCCAGCACCAACGCCAGGGACAGGTTCTACGAGCAGTACTTC